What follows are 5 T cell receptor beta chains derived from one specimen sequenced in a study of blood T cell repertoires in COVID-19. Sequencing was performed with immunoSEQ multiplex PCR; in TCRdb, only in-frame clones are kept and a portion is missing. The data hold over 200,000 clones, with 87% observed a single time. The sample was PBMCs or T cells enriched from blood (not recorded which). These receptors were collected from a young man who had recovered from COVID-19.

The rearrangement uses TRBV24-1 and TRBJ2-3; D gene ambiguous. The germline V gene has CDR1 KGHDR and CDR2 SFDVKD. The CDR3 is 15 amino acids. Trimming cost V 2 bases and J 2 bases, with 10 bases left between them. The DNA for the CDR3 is TGTGCCACCAGTGATTATACAGCATCCACAGATACGCAGTATTTT. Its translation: CATSDYTASTDTQYF.

The CDR3 here is CASSSPGHSQPQHF. CDR3 nucleotide sequence: TGTGCCAGCAGTTCCCCAGGACATAGTCAGCCCCAGCATTTT. The chain links TRBV28 to TRBJ1-5; a weak D match, TRBD1 (5 bases). Germline CDR1 and CDR2: MDHEN and SYDVKM. The V end was cut by 4 bases, the J end by 6 bases, with 13 bases between. The CDR3 has 14 amino acids.

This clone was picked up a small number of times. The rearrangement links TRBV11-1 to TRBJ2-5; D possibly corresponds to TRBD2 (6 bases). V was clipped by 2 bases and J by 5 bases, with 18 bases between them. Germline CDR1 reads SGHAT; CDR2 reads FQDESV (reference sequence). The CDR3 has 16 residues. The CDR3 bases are TGTGCCAGCAGCTTATTCGGGAGAGGGATGGGGGAGACCCAGTACTTC. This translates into CASSLFGRGMGETQYF. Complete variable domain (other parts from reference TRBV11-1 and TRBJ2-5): EAEVAQSPRYKITEKSQAVAFWCDPISGHATLYWYRQILGQGPELLVQFQDESVVDDSQLPKDRFSAERLKGVDSTLKIQPAELGDSAMYLCASSLFGRGMGETQYFGPGTRLLVL.

Here the CDR3 reads CASSLHRGLANVLTF. As DNA, the CDR3 is TGTGCCAGCAGCTTACACAGGGGATTGGCCAACGTCCTGACTTTC. The chain couples TRBV7-8 to TRBJ2-6; 7 bases fit TRBD1. CDR1 and CDR2 (germline): SGHVS, FQNEAQ. V was clipped by 2 bases and J by 6 bases; unmatched bases: 4. The CDR3 covers 15 residues.

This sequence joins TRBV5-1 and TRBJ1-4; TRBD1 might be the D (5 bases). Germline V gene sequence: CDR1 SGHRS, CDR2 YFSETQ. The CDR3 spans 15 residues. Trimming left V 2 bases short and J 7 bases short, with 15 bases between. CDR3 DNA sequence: TGCGCCAGCAGCTTCAGGTCTGGCGGGGGTGAAAAACTGTTTTTT. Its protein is CASSFRSGGGEKLFF.